This T cell receptor (beta chain) was profiled in a study of vaccination effects on CD4 cells after COVID-19. The wider study: Antigen-specific CD4+ T cells were first expanded with viral peptide pools by the ViraFEST assay and only then sequenced. Post-vaccine sampling occurred a median 72 days after the second dose. Study results and limitations: The study enrolled few convalescent patients and sampled no early post-infection timepoints.

Upon completion of 10 days in culture, CD4+ T cells were isolated. Vaccine administered to participants consisted of two doses of either BNT162b2 or mRNA-1273. To note about this clone: Its antigen is not known.

CDR1 and CDR2 (germline): WSHSY, SAAADI. The CDR3 extends over 16 amino acids. Germline trimming cut 1 base from V and 5 bases from J; bases unmatched to any gene: 11. Using immunoSEQ multiplex PCR, the repertoire was profiled, and TCRdb retains in-frame clones only, with some absent. Altogether under 55,000 clones are present, 65% to 80% being singletons, with the ten largest covering less than 10%. This TCR derives from a human donor who received a COVID-19 vaccine. The material was CD4+ T cells from PBMCs cultured without peptide, obtained after COVID-19 vaccination. The J gene is TRBJ2-7, the V gene TRBV10-2, with TRBD2 matching 7 bases. The DNA for the CDR3 is TGCGCCAGCAGTGAGTGGGCGGGAGTTGGTAGAAACGAGCAGTACTTC. It codes for CASSEWAGVGRNEQYF.